One and the same sample provided the 14 T cell receptor beta chains below, sequenced in a study of human T cells and chemical hapten exposure (dated by TCRdb to the early 2020s). Total RNA was extracted from unfractionated whole blood that had been collected in Tempus Blood RNA tubes. Libraries were prepared through 5' RACE. Sequenced using an Illumina MiSeq. Using fastp at Q25 and MiXCR, TCRdb reprocessed the public reads and kept productive beta chains. Rows with a matching CDR3 protein are joined into one entry that keeps the most common DNA and genes. In this sample the table shows about 81,000 distinct CDR3 sequences, approximately 16% of which occur a single time. In total, the top ten clones hold almost 7% of the sample. The receptors here all came from a female donor in good health.

The V call is TRBV20-1, the J call TRBJ2-3; 8 bases are shared with TRBD2. Germline lookup yields CDR1 DFQATT and CDR2 SNEGSKA (reference sequence). The CDR3 is 18 amino acids. The trim removed 3 bases at V and 0 bases at J, leaving 14 bases unmatched. This CDR3 is CSARGSGGGRTSTDTQYF. The CDR3 DNA reads as TGCAGTGCTAGGGGGTCTGGCGGGGGGCGAACTAGCACAGATACGCAGTATTTT.

Many counts were recorded for this clonotype. The CDR3 loop is CSATGTSYEQYF. CDR3 bases: TGCAGTGCTACAGGGACTTCCTACGAGCAGTACTTC. This chain links TRBV20-1 with TRBJ2-7; tentatively, D is TRBD2 (6 bases). The CDR3 sequence is 12 residues long. Germline-derived CDR1 and CDR2 are DFQATT and SNEGSKA (reference sequence). The V gene lost 4 bases and the J gene lost 1 base, with 8 bases spanning the gap.

A few counts support this clonotype. The chain couples TRBV7-2 to TRBJ2-4; TRBD1 is a possible D gene (6 bases). Trimming stripped 5 bases from V and 8 bases from J, with 10 bases between. Germline V gene lookup returns CDR1 SGHTA and CDR2 FQGNSA. CDR3 length: 12 residues. The CDR3 nucleotides are TGTGCCAGCAGCCTACAGGGATACATTCAGTACTTC. Encoded protein: CASSLQGYIQYF.

The rearrangement uses TRBV28 and TRBJ1-6; D is uncertain. V was cut by 0 bases and J by 2 bases, with 8 bases left in between. Germline loops: CDR1 MDHEN, CDR2 SYDVKM. The CDR3 runs 16 residues. CDR3 sequence (DNA): TGTGCCAGCAGTTTATGGGGGAGTGCCTATAATTCACCCCTCCACTTT. Translating gives CASSLWGSAYNSPLHF.

This clonotype was recorded a few times. The chain recombines TRBV9 with TRBJ2-7; possibly TRBD1 for D (5 bases). This CDR3 has 13 residues. Germline CDR1 reads SGDLS; CDR2 reads YYNGEE. Trimming left V 3 bases short and J 6 bases short, with 13 bases between. In DNA, the CDR3 is TGTGCCAGCAGCGCAACAGGATTGGGCGAGCAGTACTTC. Translated, it gives CASSATGLGEQYF.

CDR3 amino acids: CAWTFSANTGELFF. The CDR3 region has the DNA TGTGCCTGGACGTTTTCAGCGAACACCGGGGAGCTGTTTTTT. This chain joins TRBV30 and TRBJ2-2; D is ambiguous. The CDR3 is 14 residues long. Germline assignment: CDR1 GTSNPN and CDR2 SVGIG (reference sequence). The V gene lost 4 bases and the J gene lost 0 bases, with 9 bases spanning the gap.

Here the CDR3 reads CASSLKSQGQLGDTQYF. CDR3 sequence (DNA): TGTGCCAGCAGTTTAAAGTCCCAGGGCCAGTTGGGAGATACGCAGTATTTT. The J gene is TRBJ2-3, the V gene TRBV27; TRBD1 might be the D (5 bases). Trimming stripped 2 bases from V and 5 bases from J, with 20 bases between. Germline V CDR1 and CDR2: MNHEY, SMNVEV (reference sequence). This CDR3 has 17 amino acids.

This chain joins TRBV7-2 and TRBJ1-4, with 7 bases fitting TRBD1. The CDR3 sequence is 12 residues long. V gave up 3 bases and J gave up 13 bases; unmatched junction bases: 5. Germline-derived CDR1 and CDR2 are SGHTA and FQGNSA. The chain's CDR3 is CASSFTGELLFF. The CDR3 DNA follows: TGTGCCAGCAGCTTCACAGGGGAGTTACTGTTTTTT.

This chain links TRBV20-1 with TRBJ2-3; 8 bases fit TRBD1. Per germline, CDR1 DFQATT and CDR2 SNEGSKA (reference sequence). Trimming cost V 0 bases and J 0 bases; bases outside gene matches: 8. The CDR3 extends over 17 amino acids. The CDR3 DNA reads as TGCAGTGCTAGAGACGGACGGCGACAGGGGAGCACAGATACGCAGTATTTT. Translated: CSARDGRRQGSTDTQYF.

The CDR3 coding sequence is TGTGCCAGCAGCCAGCAGGGGGGCTATGGCTACACCTTC. This translates into CASSQQGGYGYTF. The chain carries TRBV7-2 and TRBJ1-2; 7 positions agree with TRBD1. The trim removed 5 bases at V and 4 bases at J, leaving 4 bases unmatched. CDR3 length equals 13 residues. The germline V gene encodes CDR1 SGHTA and CDR2 FQGNSA.

This clonotype appeared a few times. This sequence joins TRBV7-9 and TRBJ2-1, with TRBD2 identical over 8 bases. The junction had 3 bases not matched to a gene; V was cut back by 0 bases and J by 8 bases. Germline V gene data show CDR1 as SEHNR and CDR2 as FQNEAQ (reference sequence). There are 14 residues in the CDR3. As DNA, the CDR3 is TGTGCCAGCAGCTTAGCGGGGACTAGAGATGAGCAGTTCTTC. Residues: CASSLAGTRDEQFF.

The genes are TRBV6-1 and TRBJ1-1; weak D call: TRBD1 (6 bases). The germline V gene encodes CDR1 MNHNS and CDR2 SASEGT. The CDR3 loop spans 16 amino acids. The V and J ends lost 7 bases and 5 bases respectively, with 23 bases between them. CDR3 sequence: CASTSIGQTVGTEAFF. The DNA of the CDR3 is TGTGCCAGCACTTCAATCGGACAGACCGTTGGGACTGAAGCTTTCTTT.

This clonotype has at least ten counts. This chain joins TRBV28 and TRBJ1-2, with TRBD1 matching over 10 bases. The V segment lost 5 bases and the J segment 2 bases; nucleotides outside the gene matches: 11. Germline V gives CDR1 MDHEN, CDR2 SYDVKM. The CDR3 extends over 17 amino acids. Here the CDR3 DNA reads TGTGCCAGCAGTGTACTCCCGGGACAGGGGCCCAACTATGGCTACACCTTC. This translates into CASSVLPGQGPNYGYTF.

The chain has TRBV20-1 and TRBJ2-3; tentative D call: TRBD1 (5 bases). This CDR3 is 14 amino acids long. Germline V gene sequence: CDR1 DFQATT, CDR2 SNEGSKA (reference sequence). Trimming left V 5 bases short and J 5 bases short, with 17 bases between. The CDR3 region has the DNA TGCAGTGCTTGGGAACTGACTCAGGGAGATACGCAGTATTTT. Residues: CSAWELTQGDTQYF.